This entry lists 11 T cell receptor beta chains sequenced from one sample in a study of memory CD8 T cells in hepatitis C reinfection. Time point of the sample: pre-reinfection, 55 to 20 weeks before reinfection detection. TCR sequencing was done directly ex vivo on sorted cells, without expansion in vitro. Produced via immunoSEQ multiplex PCR; TCRdb's table is partial and in-frame only. This sample's table reports 66 clones. Material: HCV tetramer-positive CD8+ T cells sorted from blood. The receptors come from a man in his forties or fifties with hepatitis C virus infection.

This clone is judged hyperexpanded (1% or more). V is TRBV27 and J is TRBJ2-1, with D possibly TRBD1 on 6 matching bases. Trimming shortened V by 1 base and J by 3 bases, and 10 bases separated the two germline ends. The CDR3 is 15 residues long. The germline CDR1 and CDR2 sequences are MNHEY and SMNVEV (reference sequence). CDR3 amino acids: CASSLYRVGYNEQFF. The CDR3 DNA reads as TGTGCCAGCAGTTTATACAGGGTCGGCTACAATGAGCAGTTCTTC.

The table lists this clone with a few counts. The rearrangement links TRBV4-1 to TRBJ2-7, with a weak D call TRBD2 (6 bases). Trimming pared 0 bases from V and 9 bases from J, leaving 12 bases between. The CDR3 has 13 amino acids. Germline CDR1 MGHRA, CDR2 YSYEKL. The CDR3 DNA is TGCGCCAGCAGCCAAGACGGCGGGGCGGGGCAGTACTTC. Translated: CASSQDGGAGQYF.

This clone was observed a handful of times. The chain links TRBV29-1 to TRBJ2-7, with a possible D match to TRBD1 (6 bases). From germline, CDR1 is SQVTM and CDR2 ANQGSEA. The CDR3 has 12 amino acids. Trimming removed 4 bases at V and 7 bases at J, with 14 bases between. The CDR3 spells CSVAHTGTEQYF. The CDR3 DNA sequence: TGCAGCGTTGCCCATACAGGGACAGAGCAGTACTTC.

This rearrangement joins TRBV2 to TRBJ1-5; D remains unclear. V shed 6 bases and J shed 0 bases, with 12 bases lying between them. This CDR3 has 15 amino acids. Germline V gives CDR1 SNHLY, CDR2 FYNNEI. CDR3 coding DNA: TGTGCCAGCAGCACCGGGGTCACTAGCAATCAGCCCCAGCATTTT. Protein: CASSTGVTSNQPQHF.

Concerning this clone itself: One junction end does not reproduce the germline sequence, and a read error may be involved. CDR3 coding DNA: TGCGCCAGCAGCTTGGACGCCTCTAGCGCTTCCTACGAGCAGTACTTC. Translating it yields CASSLDASSASYEQYF. The rearrangement joins TRBV5-8 to TRBJ2-7; perhaps TRBD2 as D (6 bases). Germline-derived CDR1 and CDR2 are SGHTS and YDEGEE. This CDR3 has 16 amino acids.

This clone came up a few times. The chain has TRBV11-2 and TRBJ2-1; D ambiguous. The CDR3 loop spans 13 amino acids. Germline V gives CDR1 SGHAT, CDR2 FQNNGV. Trimming stripped 1 base from V and 9 bases from J, with 10 bases between. The CDR3 nucleotides are TGTGCCAGCAGCTTAGCGGTTAGCAGTGAGCAGTTCTTC. This gives the protein CASSLAVSSEQFF.

The V and J genes are TRBV9 and TRBJ2-3; D is possibly TRBD1 (5 bases). The CDR3 covers 15 residues. Germline V gene sequence: CDR1 SGDLS, CDR2 YYNGEE. Deletions cut 2 bases from V and 2 bases from J, with 12 bases between. The CDR3 nucleotides read TGTGCCAGCAGCGTGAGCCCGGACAACACAGATACGCAGTATTTT. The encoded protein is CASSVSPDNTDTQYF.

Notes on this clone: A much more abundant neighbour one base away suggests this may be a read error. The J gene is TRBJ2-1, the V gene TRBV5-6; maybe TRBD2 (6 bases). This CDR3 is built from 16 residues. Germline lookup yields CDR1 SGHDT and CDR2 YYEEEE. CDR3 DNA sequence: TGTGCCAGCAGCTTGAATCTGGGAGCGGGTAACAATGACCAGTTCTTC. This codes for CASSLNLGAGNNDQFF.

This chain connects TRBV6-5 to TRBJ1-5; D call uncertain. Germline values: CDR1 MNHEY, CDR2 SVGAGI. The germline V and J ends were trimmed by 2 bases and 5 bases, with 10 bases remaining between them. This CDR3 contains 14 residues. CDR3 bases: TGTGCCAGCAGTTACGGTCAGGCTTATCAGCCCCAGCATTTT. This sequence encodes CASSYGQAYQPQHF.

The gene calls are TRBV14 and TRBJ2-7, with D possibly matching TRBD1 (6 bases). From germline, CDR1 is SGHDN and CDR2 FVKESK. Trimming took off 0 bases at V and 1 base at J, with 10 bases between the two ends. CDR3 length equals 15 residues. CDR3 sequence reads: CASSQDRGLSYEQYF. CDR3 nucleotide sequence: TGTGCCAGCAGCCAAGACAGGGGCCTTTCCTACGAGCAGTACTTC.

The CDR3 spells CASSLAVRVPDEQYF. CDR3 in DNA: TGCGCCAGCAGCTTGGCCGTTCGGGTCCCGGACGAGCAGTACTTC. This chain connects TRBV5-1 to TRBJ2-7; no reliable D call. Trimming took off 0 bases at V and 5 bases at J, with 15 bases between the two ends. The CDR3 covers 15 residues. CDR1 is SGHRS, CDR2 YFSETQ, per germline.